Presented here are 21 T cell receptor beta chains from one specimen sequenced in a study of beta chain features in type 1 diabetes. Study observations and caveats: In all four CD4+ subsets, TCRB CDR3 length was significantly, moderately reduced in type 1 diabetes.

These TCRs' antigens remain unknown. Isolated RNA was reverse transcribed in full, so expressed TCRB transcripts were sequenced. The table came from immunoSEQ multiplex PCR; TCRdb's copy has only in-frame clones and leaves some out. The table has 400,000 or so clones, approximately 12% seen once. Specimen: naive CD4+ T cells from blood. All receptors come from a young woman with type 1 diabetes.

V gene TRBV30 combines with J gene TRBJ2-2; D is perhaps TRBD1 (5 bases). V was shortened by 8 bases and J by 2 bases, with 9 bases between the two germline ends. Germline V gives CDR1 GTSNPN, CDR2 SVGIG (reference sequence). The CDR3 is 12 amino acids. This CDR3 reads CAHGHNTGELFF. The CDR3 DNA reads TGTGCCCACGGACATAACACCGGGGAGCTGTTTTTT.

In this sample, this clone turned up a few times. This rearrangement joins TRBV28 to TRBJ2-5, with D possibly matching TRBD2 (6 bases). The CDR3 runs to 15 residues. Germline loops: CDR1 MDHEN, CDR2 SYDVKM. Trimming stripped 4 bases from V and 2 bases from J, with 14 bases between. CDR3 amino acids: CASSSLGGTQETQYF. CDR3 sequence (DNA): TGTGCCAGCAGTTCCCTTGGGGGGACTCAAGAGACCCAGTACTTC.

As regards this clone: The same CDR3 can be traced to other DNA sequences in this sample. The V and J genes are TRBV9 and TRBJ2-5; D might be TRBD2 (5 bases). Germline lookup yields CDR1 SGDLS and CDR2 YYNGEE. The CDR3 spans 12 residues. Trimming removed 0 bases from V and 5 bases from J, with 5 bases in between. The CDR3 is CASSVGEETQYF. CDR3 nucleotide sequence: TGTGCCAGCAGCGTAGGGGAGGAGACCCAGTACTTC.

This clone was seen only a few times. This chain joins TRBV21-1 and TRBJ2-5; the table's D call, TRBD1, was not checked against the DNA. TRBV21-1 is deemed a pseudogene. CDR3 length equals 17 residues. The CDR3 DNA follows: TGTGCCAGCAGCAAAGACGTCCACGGGACAAAACAAGAGACCCAGTACTTC. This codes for CASSKDVHGTKQETQYF.

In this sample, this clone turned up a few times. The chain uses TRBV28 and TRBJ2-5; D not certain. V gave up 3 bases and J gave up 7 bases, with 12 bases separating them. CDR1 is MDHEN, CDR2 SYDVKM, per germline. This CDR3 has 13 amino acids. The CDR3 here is CASSLPTPGTQYF. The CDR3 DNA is TGTGCCAGCAGTTTGCCCACCCCGGGGACCCAGTACTTC.

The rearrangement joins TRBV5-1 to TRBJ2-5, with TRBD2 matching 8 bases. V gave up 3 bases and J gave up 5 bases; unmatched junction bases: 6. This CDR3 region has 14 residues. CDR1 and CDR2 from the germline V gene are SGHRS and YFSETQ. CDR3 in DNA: TGCGCCAGCAGCTCCGGGGGGGCCACCGAGACCCAGTACTTC. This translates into CASSSGGATETQYF. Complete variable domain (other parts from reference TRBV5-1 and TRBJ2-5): KAGVTQTPRYLIKTRGQQVTLSCSPISGHRSVSWYQQTPGQGLQFLFEYFSETQRNKGNFPGRFSGRQFSNSRSEMNVSTLELGDSALYLCASSSGGATETQYFGPGTRLLVL.

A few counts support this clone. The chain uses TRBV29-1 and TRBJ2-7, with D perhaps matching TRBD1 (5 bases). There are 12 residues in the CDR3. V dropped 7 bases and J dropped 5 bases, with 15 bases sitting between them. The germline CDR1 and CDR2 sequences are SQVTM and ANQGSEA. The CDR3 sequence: CSGRSGLDEQYF. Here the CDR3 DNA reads TGCAGCGGAAGGTCAGGGTTAGACGAGCAGTACTTC.

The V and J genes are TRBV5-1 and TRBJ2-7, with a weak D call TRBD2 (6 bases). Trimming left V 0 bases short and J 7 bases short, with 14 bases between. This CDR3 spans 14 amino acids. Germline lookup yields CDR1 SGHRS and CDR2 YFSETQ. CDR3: CASSLDPGVREQYF. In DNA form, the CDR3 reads TGCGCCAGCAGCTTGGATCCGGGGGTTCGGGAGCAGTACTTC.

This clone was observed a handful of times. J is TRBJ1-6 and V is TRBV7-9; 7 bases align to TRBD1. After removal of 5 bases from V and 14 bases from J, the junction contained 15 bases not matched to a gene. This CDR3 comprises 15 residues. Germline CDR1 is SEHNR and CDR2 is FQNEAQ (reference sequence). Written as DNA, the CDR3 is TGTGCCAGCAGCATGGATGGACAGGTCGATGTTTCCCTCCACTTT. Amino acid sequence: CASSMDGQVDVSLHF.

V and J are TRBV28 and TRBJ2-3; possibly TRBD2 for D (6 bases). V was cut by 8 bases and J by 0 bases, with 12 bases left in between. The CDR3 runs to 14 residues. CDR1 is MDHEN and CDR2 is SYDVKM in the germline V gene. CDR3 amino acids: CASSPGGSTDTQYF. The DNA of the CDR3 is TGTGCCAGCTCCCCCGGGGGTAGCACAGATACGCAGTATTTT.

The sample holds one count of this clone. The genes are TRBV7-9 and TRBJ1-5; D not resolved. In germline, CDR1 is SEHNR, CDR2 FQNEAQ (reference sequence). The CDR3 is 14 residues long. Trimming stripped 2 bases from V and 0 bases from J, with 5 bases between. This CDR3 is CASSLRGSNQPQHF. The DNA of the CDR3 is TGTGCCAGCAGCTTACGGGGTAGCAATCAGCCCCAGCATTTT.

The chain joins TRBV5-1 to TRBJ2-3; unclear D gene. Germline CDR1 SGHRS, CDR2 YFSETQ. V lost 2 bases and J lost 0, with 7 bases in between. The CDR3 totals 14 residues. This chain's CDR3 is CASSFTSSTDTQYF. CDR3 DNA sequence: TGCGCCAGCAGCTTTACTTCTAGCACAGATACGCAGTATTTT.

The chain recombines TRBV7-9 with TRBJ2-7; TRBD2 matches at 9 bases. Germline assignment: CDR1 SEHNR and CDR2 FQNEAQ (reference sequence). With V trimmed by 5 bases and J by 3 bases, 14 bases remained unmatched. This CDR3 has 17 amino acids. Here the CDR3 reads CASSQSPGGGALYEQYF. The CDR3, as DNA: TGTGCCAGCAGCCAATCCCCGGGCGGGGGGGCCCTCTACGAGCAGTACTTC.

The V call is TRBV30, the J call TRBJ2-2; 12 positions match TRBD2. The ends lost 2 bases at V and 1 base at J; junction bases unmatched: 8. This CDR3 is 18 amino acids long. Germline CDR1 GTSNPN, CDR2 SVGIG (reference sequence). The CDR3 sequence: CAWSRMLTSGRNTGELFF. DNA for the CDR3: TGTGCCTGGAGTCGCATGCTGACTAGCGGGAGGAACACCGGGGAGCTGTTTTTT. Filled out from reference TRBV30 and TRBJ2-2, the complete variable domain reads SQTIHQWPATLVQPVGSPLSLECTVEGTSNPNLYWYRQAAGRGLQLLFYSVGIGQISSEVPQNLSASRPQDRQFILSSKKLLLSDSGFYLCAWSRMLTSGRNTGELFFGEGSRLTVL.

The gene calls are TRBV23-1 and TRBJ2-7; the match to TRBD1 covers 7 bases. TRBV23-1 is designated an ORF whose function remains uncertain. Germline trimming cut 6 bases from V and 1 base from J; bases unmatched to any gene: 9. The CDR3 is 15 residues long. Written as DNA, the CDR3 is TGCGCCAGCAGCAAGGGGAGCAGGGGGTCCTACGAGCAGTACTTC. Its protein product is CASSKGSRGSYEQYF.

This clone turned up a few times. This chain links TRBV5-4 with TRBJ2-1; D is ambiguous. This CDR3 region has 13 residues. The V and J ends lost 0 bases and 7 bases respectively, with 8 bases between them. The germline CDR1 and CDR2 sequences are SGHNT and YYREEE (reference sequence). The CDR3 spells CASSLARGNEQFF. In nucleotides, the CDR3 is TGTGCCAGCAGCTTGGCCAGAGGAAATGAGCAGTTCTTC. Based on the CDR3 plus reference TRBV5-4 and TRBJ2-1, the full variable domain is ETGVTQSPTHLIKTRGQQVTLRCSSQSGHNTVSWYQQALGQGPQFIFQYYREEENGRGNFPPRFSGLQFPNYSSELNVNALELDDSALYLCASSLARGNEQFFGPGTRLTVL.

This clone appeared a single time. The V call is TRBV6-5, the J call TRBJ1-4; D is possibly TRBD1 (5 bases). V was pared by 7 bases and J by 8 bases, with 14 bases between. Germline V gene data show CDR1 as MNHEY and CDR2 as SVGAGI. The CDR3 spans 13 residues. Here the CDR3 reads CASISARGEKLFF. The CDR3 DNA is TGTGCCAGCATAAGCGCGCGGGGCGAAAAACTGTTTTTT.

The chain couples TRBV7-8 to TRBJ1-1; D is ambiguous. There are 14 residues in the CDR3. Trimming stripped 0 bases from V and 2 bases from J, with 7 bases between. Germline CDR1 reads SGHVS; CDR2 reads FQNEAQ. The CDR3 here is CASSLARVNTEAFF. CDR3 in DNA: TGTGCCAGCAGCTTAGCGCGGGTAAACACTGAAGCTTTCTTT.

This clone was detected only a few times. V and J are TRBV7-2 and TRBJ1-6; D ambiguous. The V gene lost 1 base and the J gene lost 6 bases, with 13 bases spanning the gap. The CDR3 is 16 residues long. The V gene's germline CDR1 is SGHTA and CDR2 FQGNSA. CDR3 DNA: TGTGCCAGCAGCTTAGTGGAGGGCCTATCTAATTCACCCCTCCACTTT. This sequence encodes CASSLVEGLSNSPLHF. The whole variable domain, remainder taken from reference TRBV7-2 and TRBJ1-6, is GAGVSQSPSNKVTEKGKDVELRCDPISGHTALYWYRQSLGQGLEFLIYFQGNSAPDKSGLPSDRFSAERTGGSVSTLTIQRTQQEDSAVYLCASSLVEGLSNSPLHFGNGTRLTVT.

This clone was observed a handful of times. This CDR3 reads CASSPLTRDRVNTEAFF. For the CDR3, the DNA is TGTGCCAGCAGCCCACTAACCCGGGACAGGGTTAACACTGAAGCTTTCTTT. The chain recombines TRBV5-6 with TRBJ1-1, with 9 nucleotides matching TRBD1. Per germline, CDR1 SGHDT and CDR2 YYEEEE. The length of the CDR3 is 17 residues. J gave up 2 bases and V 4 bases, and 12 bases lay outside the gene matches.

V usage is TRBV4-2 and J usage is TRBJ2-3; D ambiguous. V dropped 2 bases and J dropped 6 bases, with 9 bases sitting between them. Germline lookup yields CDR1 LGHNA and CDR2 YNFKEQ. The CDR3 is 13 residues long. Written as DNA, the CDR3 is TGTGCCAGCAGCCAAATCAGACTTGATACGCAGTATTTT. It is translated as CASSQIRLDTQYF.